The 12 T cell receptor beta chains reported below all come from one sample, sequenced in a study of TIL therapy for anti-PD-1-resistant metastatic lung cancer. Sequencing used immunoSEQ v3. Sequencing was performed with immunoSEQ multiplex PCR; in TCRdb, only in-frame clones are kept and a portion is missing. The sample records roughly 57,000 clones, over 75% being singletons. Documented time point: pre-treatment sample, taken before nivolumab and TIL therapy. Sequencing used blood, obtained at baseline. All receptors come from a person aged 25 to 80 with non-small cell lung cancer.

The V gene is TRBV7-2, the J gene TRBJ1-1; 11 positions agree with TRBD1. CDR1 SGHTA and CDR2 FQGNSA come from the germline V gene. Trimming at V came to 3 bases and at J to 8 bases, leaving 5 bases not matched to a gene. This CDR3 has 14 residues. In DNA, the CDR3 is TGTGCCAGCAGCTTCCGGGGACAGGGGGTCGAAGCTTTCTTT. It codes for CASSFRGQGVEAFF.

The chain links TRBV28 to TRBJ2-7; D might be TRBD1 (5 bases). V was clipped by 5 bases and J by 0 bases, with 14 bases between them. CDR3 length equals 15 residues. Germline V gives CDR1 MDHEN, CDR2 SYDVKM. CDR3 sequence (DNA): TGTGCCAGCAGTCAAACAAGGGGCCTCTCCTACGAGCAGTACTTC. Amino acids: CASSQTRGLSYEQYF.

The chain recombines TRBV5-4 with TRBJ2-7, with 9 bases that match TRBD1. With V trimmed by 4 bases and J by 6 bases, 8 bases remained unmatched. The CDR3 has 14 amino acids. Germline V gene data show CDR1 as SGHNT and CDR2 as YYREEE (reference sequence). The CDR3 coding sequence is TGTGCCAGCAGCCTACAGGGGGCTGTAATCGAGCAGTACTTC. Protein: CASSLQGAVIEQYF.

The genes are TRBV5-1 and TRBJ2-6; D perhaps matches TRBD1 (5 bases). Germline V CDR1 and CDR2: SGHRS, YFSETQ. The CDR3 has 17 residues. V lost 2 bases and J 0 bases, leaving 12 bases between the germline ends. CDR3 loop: CASSFRQTVSGANVLTF. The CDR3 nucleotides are TGCGCCAGCAGCTTTCGACAGACTGTCTCTGGGGCCAACGTCCTGACTTTC.

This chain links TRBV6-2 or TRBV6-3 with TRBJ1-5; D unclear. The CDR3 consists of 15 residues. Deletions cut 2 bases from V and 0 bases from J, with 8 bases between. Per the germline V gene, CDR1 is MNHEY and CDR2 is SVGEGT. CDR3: CASSYTRGSNQPQHF. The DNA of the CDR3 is TGTGCCAGCAGTTACACTCGTGGTAGCAATCAGCCCCAGCATTTT.

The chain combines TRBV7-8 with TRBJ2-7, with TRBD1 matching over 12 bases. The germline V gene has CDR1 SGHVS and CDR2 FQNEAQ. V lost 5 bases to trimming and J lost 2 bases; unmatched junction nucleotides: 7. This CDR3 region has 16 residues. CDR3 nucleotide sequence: TGTGCCAGCAGCCCCCGGGACAGGGGGCTCGCCTACGAGCAGTACTTC. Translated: CASSPRDRGLAYEQYF.

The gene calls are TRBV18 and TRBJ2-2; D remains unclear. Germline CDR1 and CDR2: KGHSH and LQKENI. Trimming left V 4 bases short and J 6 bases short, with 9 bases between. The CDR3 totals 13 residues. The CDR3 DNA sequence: TGTGCCAGCTCACTCCTCGGCGCCGGGGAGCTGTTTTTT. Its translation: CASSLLGAGELFF.

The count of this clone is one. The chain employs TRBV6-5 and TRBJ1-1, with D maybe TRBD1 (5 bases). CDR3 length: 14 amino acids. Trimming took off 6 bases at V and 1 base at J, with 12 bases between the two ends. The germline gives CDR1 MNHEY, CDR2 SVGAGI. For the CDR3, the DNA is TGTGCCAGCAGCCGGACACTTTCGAACACTGAAGCTTTCTTT. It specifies CASSRTLSNTEAFF.

In DNA form, the CDR3 reads TGTGCCAGCAGCCAGGCCTGGACAGTTACAGATACGCAGTATTTT. It encodes CASSQAWTVTDTQYF. This sequence joins TRBV3-1 (or the pseudogene TRBV3-2) and TRBJ2-3, with D tentatively TRBD1 (6 bases). Germline V CDR1 and CDR2: LGHDT, YNNKEL (reference sequence). The CDR3 consists of 15 residues. The V and J ends lost 3 bases and 3 bases respectively, with 13 bases between them.

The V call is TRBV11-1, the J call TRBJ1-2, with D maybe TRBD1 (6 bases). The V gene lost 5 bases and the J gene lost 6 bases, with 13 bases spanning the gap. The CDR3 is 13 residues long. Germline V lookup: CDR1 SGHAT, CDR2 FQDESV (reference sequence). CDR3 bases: TGTGCCAGCAGCAACAGGGTGAACGATGGCTACACCTTC. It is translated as CASSNRVNDGYTF.

Here the CDR3 reads CATNPGQTQETQYF. The DNA of the CDR3 is TGTGCCACTAATCCGGGACAGACACAAGAGACCCAGTACTTC. This chain connects TRBV24-1 to TRBJ2-5; 7 bases agree with TRBD1. CDR3 size: 14 residues. CDR1 KGHDR and CDR2 SFDVKD come from the germline V gene. With 10 bases clipped from V and 2 bases from J, the junction kept 9 bases outside the gene matches.

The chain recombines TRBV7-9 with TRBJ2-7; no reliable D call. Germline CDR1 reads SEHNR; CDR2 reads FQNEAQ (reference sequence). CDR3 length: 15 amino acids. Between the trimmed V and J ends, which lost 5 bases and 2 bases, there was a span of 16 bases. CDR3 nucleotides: TGTGCCAGCAGCCATCCATTAGACCAGACCTACGAGCAGTACTTC. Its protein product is CASSHPLDQTYEQYF.